These T cell receptor beta chains were read from a single sample in a study of blood T cell repertoires in COVID-19. Sequencing was performed with immunoSEQ multiplex PCR; in TCRdb, only in-frame clones are kept and a portion is missing. The data show roughly 180,000 clones, 80% to 90% seen once. Input material: peripheral blood. These TCRs come from a man aged 55 to 70 with acute or convalescent COVID-19. CDR3s leave out the opening cysteine and the closing phenylalanine or tryptophan. The size entry is marked missing in some rows and otherwise reads once, few, many or a size class.

TRBV5-1	NA	TRBJ1-1	ASSGYGQSMNTEAF
TRBV10-3	NA	TRBJ2-7	AISDRGEQY
TRBV5-3	NA	TRBJ2-1	ARSLGQERCRYEQF
TRBV3-1/TRBV3-2	NA	TRBJ2-5	ASSHRGAGETQY
TRBV3-1/TRBV3-2	NA	TRBJ2-5	ASRKQGYQETQY
TRBV30	NA	TRBJ1-2	AWSPGILYGYT
TRBV9	NA	TRBJ1-1	ASSPQTATTEAF
TRBV24-1	NA	TRBJ1-5	ATSDATGRNQPQH
TRBV2	NA	TRBJ1-6	ASSEWAGEHNSPLH
TRBV27	NA	TRBJ1-1	ASSLYRGGGQGTAF
TRBV18	few	TRBJ1-2	ASSPTLDRNYGYT
TRBV6-6	NA	TRBJ1-5	ASSRDRLNQPQH
TRBV4-2	NA	TRBJ2-7	ASSQDEQYEQY
TRBV19	once	TRBJ2-1	ASARLAGDTYNEQF
TRBV19	NA	TRBJ1-1	ARRRGGWDTEAF
TRBV4-1	NA	TRBJ1-3	ASSQDTGSFSGNTIY
TRBV27	NA	TRBJ1-4	ASSSINRGPEKLF
TRBV27	NA	TRBJ2-7	ASPSSIPGTISYEQY
TRBV7-3	NA	TRBJ2-2	ASSLMRTGELF
TRBV7-6	NA	TRBJ1-1	ASSLPRTGNTEAF
TRBV4-2	NA	TRBJ2-7	ATPLAGRSYEQY
TRBV6-1	NA	TRBJ1-1	ASSEEDMNTEAF
TRBV9	NA	TRBJ1-2	ASSVDPLGGRALSYT
TRBV18	once	TRBJ1-1	ASSPTTGPMNTEAF
TRBV2	many	TRBJ1-6	ASTEGAGVNSPLH
TRBV28	few	TRBJ2-3	ASSLLRAGDTQY
TRBV3-1/TRBV3-2	NA	TRBJ2-2	ASSLRTTNTGELF
TRBV6-5	once	TRBJ1-1	ASSRLEGTEAF
TRBV19	once	TRBJ1-1	ASSALPGQRNTEAF
TRBV27	NA	TRBJ2-1	ASSSTGNEQF
TRBV4-1	NA	TRBJ2-5	ASSQPAGGRRETQY
TRBV28	NA	TRBJ1-2	ATSGTGSSRLYGYT
TRBV19	few	TRBJ1-4	ATSRRGQENEKLF
TRBV19	NA	TRBJ1-2	ASSIRGDSDYT
TRBV30	NA	TRBJ2-7	AWARGGSSYEQY
TRBV4-2	NA	TRBJ1-1	ASSKGQLNTEAF
TRBV19	NA	TRBJ2-1	ASSIGLAVYNEQF
TRBV24-1	NA	TRBJ1-1	ATSQDMNTEAF
TRBV2	few	TRBJ2-7	ASRDYVHYEQY